These T cell receptor beta chains were read from a single sample in a study of control samples from healthy donors and cancer patients. Generated by immunoSEQ multiplex PCR, the TCRdb table keeps only in-frame clones and is missing some. Among about 50,000 clones listed, 95% to 97% were seen once. The sequencing sample was made of blood. The receptors here all came from a woman aged 25 to 39 in good health. CDR3s include the opening cysteine and the closing phenylalanine or tryptophan. Fields, in order: J gene, D gene, V gene, clone size, CDR3 protein, CDR3 DNA. The D gene is left open where the match is weak. The size entry is marked missing in some rows and otherwise reads once, few, many or a size class.

j_gene: TRBJ2-7; d_gene: TRBD2; v_gene: TRBV2; abundance: .; CDR3aa: CASSVTSESYEQYF; CDR3nt: TGTGCCAGCAGTGTGACTAGCGAATCCTACGAGCAGTACTTC
j_gene: TRBJ2-2; d_gene: .; v_gene: TRBV6-5; abundance: .; CDR3aa: CAVQKGTGELFF; CDR3nt: TGTGCCGTACAAAAAGGAACCGGGGAGCTGTTTTTT
j_gene: TRBJ2-5; d_gene: .; v_gene: TRBV27; abundance: .; CDR3aa: CASSPTGSQETQYF; CDR3nt: TGTGCCAGCAGCCCGACGGGGAGCCAAGAGACCCAGTACTTC
j_gene: TRBJ1-5; d_gene: .; v_gene: TRBV4-1; abundance: .; CDR3aa: CASSQVSASNQPQHF; CDR3nt: TGCGCCAGCAGCCAAGTTTCCGCTAGCAATCAGCCCCAGCATTTT
j_gene: TRBJ2-2; d_gene: .; v_gene: TRBV7-3; abundance: .; CDR3aa: CASREGSTGELFF; CDR3nt: TGTGCCAGCAGGGAGGGGTCCACCGGGGAGCTGTTTTTT
j_gene: TRBJ2-1; d_gene: TRBD2; v_gene: TRBV4-1; abundance: .; CDR3aa: CASSLAGGQVNNEQFF; CDR3nt: TGCGCCAGCAGCTTAGCGGGAGGGCAAGTAAACAATGAGCAGTTCTTC
j_gene: TRBJ1-3; d_gene: TRBD1; v_gene: TRBV9; abundance: .; CDR3aa: CASSPWTGADENTIYF; CDR3nt: TGTGCCAGCAGCCCTTGGACAGGGGCTGACGAAAACACCATATATTTT
j_gene: TRBJ1-4; d_gene: .; v_gene: TRBV5-1; abundance: .; CDR3aa: CASSSRAGEKLFF; CDR3nt: TGCGCCAGCAGCTCCCGCGCTGGGGAAAAACTGTTTTTT
j_gene: TRBJ2-7; d_gene: .; v_gene: TRBV25-1; abundance: once; CDR3aa: CASSEWSGPSYEQYF; CDR3nt: TGTGCCAGCAGTGAATGGTCAGGGCCCTCCTACGAGCAGTACTTC
j_gene: TRBJ2-1; d_gene: TRBD1; v_gene: TRBV27; abundance: .; CDR3aa: CASSFLDRGGGEQFF; CDR3nt: TGTGCCAGCAGTTTCCTAGACAGGGGAGGCGGTGAGCAGTTCTTC
j_gene: TRBJ2-2; d_gene: .; v_gene: TRBV29-1; abundance: .; CDR3aa: CSVEGLFTGELFF; CDR3nt: TGCAGCGTTGAGGGTCTTTTCACCGGGGAGCTGTTTTTT
j_gene: TRBJ2-3; d_gene: .; v_gene: TRBV2; abundance: .; CDR3aa: CASNEGTGNTDTQYF; CDR3nt: TGTGCCAGCAACGAAGGTACAGGGAATACAGATACGCAGTATTTT
j_gene: TRBJ2-3; d_gene: .; v_gene: TRBV5-8; abundance: .; CDR3aa: CASSLVLAGHSTDTQYF; CDR3nt: TGTGCCAGCAGCTTGGTGCTGGCGGGACACAGCACAGATACGCAGTATTTT
j_gene: TRBJ2-4; d_gene: TRBD1; v_gene: TRBV12-3/TRBV12-4; abundance: .; CDR3aa: CASSFIGGDIQYF; CDR3nt: TGTGCCAGCAGTTTTATAGGGGGCGACATTCAGTACTTC
j_gene: TRBJ2-1; d_gene: .; v_gene: TRBV10-1; abundance: .; CDR3aa: CASSEYRDGEQFF; CDR3nt: TGCGCCAGCAGTGAGTACCGGGACGGTGAGCAGTTCTTC
j_gene: TRBJ1-3; d_gene: .; v_gene: TRBV29-1; abundance: .; CDR3aa: CSVEGPSSGNTIYF; CDR3nt: TGCAGCGTTGAGGGACCGAGCTCTGGAAACACCATATATTTT